Below, one TCR beta chain is given with its context. These data belong to a study of cytomegalovirus exposure and HLA in healthy donors. It was with 60 Vbeta and 13 Jbeta primers that the PCR ran. The method was immunoSEQ multiplex PCR; TCRdb's version includes in-frame clones alone and lacks a portion of them. The data hold tens of thousands of clones, with roughly 63% observed a single time. The receptor's source is a man aged 45-65 years in good health and CMV-seronegative. The material sequenced was PBMCs.

The CDR3 here is CASSVAGLAVYNEQFF. CDR3 nucleotide sequence: TGTGCCAGCAGCGTAGCCGGGCTAGCGGTCTACAATGAGCAGTTCTTC. The chain carries TRBV9 and TRBJ2-1; 7 bases fit TRBD2. In germline, CDR1 is SGDLS, CDR2 YYNGEE. The V gene end was trimmed by 0 bases and the J gene end by 3 bases; junction bases not matched to a gene: 6. The length of the CDR3 is 16 residues.